One sample yielded the 2 T cell receptor beta chains listed below, sequenced in a study of blood T cells in healthy people across ages. A second roughly 7 to 12 cycle PCR used barcoded and J-beta primers. TCRdb redid the calling of the 5' RACE reads with MiXCR, one entry per CDR3 protein. Of 780,000 or so distinct CDR3 sequences listed, just under 25% are singletons. The same sample was also used in a study of T cells of mothers and their children.

The sequenced material came from blood. The origin of the receptors is a boy younger than 18 in good health.

This clonotype has a single count. The V call is TRBV12-3 or TRBV12-4, the J call TRBJ1-4; D is unresolved. Trimming left V 4 bases short and J 6 bases short, with 15 bases between. This CDR3 has 15 residues. The CDR3 reads CASSSGPPYDEKLFF. The CDR3 nucleotides read TGTGCCAGCAGTTCTGGACCTCCTTATGATGAAAAACTGTTTTTT.

The chain has TRBV20-1 and TRBJ2-3; no clear D gene. The CDR3 totals 13 residues. Germline assignment: CDR1 DFQATT and CDR2 SNEGSKA (reference sequence). The CDR3 sequence is CSGRSHSTDTQYF. DNA of the CDR3: TGCAGCGGTAGGAGTCATAGCACAGATACGCAGTATTTT.